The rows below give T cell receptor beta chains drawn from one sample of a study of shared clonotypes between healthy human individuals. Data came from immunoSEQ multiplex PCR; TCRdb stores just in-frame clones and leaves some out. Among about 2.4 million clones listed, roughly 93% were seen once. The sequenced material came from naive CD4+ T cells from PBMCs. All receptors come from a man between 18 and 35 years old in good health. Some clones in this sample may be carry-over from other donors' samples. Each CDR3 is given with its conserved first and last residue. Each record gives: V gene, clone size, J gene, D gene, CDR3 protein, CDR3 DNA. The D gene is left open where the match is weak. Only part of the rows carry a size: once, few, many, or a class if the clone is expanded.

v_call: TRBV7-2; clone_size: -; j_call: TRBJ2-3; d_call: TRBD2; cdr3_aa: CASSLGLAVSTDTQYF; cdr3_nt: TGTGCCAGCAGCTTGGGACTAGCGGTTAGCACAGATACGCAGTATTTT
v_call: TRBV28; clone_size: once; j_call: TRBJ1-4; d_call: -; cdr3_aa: CASSPLEGTNEKLFF; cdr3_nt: TGTGCCAGCAGTCCCCTTGAGGGGACTAATGAAAAACTGTTTTTT
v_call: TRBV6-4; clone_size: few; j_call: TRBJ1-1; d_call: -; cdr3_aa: CASSDNRNTEAFF; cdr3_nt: TGTGCCAGCAGTGACAACCGGAACACTGAAGCTTTCTTT
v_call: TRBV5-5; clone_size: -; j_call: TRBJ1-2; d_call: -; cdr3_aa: CASSLPGLANYGYTF; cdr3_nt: TGTGCCAGCAGCTTGCCAGGGCTAGCTAACTATGGCTACACCTTC
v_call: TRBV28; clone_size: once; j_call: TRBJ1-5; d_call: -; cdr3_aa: CASLRTVDQPQHF; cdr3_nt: TGTGCCAGCCTGAGGACAGTTGATCAGCCCCAGCATTTT
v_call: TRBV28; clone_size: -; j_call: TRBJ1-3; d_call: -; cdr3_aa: CASSLQLSSGNTIYF; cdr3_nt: TGTGCCAGCAGTCTACAGTTGTCCTCTGGAAACACCATATATTTT
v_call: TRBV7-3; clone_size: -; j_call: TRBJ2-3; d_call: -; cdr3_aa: CASSGGLGPDTQYF; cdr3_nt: TGTGCCAGCAGCGGCGGGCTGGGCCCAGATACGCAGTATTTT
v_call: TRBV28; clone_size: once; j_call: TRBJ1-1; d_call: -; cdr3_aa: CASSSPGVGRGTEAFF; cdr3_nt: TGTGCCAGCAGTTCCCCGGGGGTAGGGAGAGGTACTGAAGCTTTCTTT
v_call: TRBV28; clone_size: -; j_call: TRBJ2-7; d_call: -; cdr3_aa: CASSPSPGRGQYF; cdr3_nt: TGTGCCAGCAGTCCTTCTCCGGGAAGGGGGCAGTACTTC
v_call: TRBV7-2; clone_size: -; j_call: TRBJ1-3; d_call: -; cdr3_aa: CASSRQSRGSGNTIYF; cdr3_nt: TGTGCCAGCAGCCGACAAAGCAGGGGATCCGGAAACACCATATATTTT
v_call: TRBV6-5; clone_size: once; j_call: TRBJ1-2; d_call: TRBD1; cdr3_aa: CASSYIQGALDYGYTF; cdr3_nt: TGTGCCAGCAGTTATATTCAGGGGGCGCTGGACTATGGCTACACCTTC
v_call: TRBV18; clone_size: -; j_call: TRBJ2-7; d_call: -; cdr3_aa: CASSPPGSGEREQYF; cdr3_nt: TGTGCCAGCTCACCACCGGGCTCGGGGGAGCGGGAGCAGTACTTC
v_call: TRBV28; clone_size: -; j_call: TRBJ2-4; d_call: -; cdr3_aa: CASRYNQGELGIQYF; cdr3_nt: TGTGCCAGCAGGTACAATCAAGGGGAGTTGGGCATTCAGTACTTC
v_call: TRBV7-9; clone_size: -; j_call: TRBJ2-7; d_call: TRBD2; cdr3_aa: CASSRISGRVLEQYF; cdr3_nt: TGTGCCAGCAGCCGGATTAGCGGGAGGGTGCTGGAGCAGTACTTC
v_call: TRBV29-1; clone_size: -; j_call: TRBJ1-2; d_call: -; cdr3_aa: CSVGSGNYGYTF; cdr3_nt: TGCAGCGTTGGTTCAGGGAACTATGGCTACACCTTC
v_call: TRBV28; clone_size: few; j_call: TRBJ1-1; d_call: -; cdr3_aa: CASSLWGKGTEAFF; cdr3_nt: TGTGCCAGCAGTTTATGGGGTAAGGGCACTGAAGCTTTCTTT
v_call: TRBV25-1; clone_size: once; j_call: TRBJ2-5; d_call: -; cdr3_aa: CASSNGRHQETQYF; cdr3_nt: TGTGCCAGCAGTAACGGACGGCATCAAGAGACCCAGTACTTC
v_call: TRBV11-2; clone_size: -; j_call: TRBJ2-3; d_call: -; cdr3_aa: CASQLGSGVGTQYF; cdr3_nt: TGTGCCAGCCAGCTTGGATCAGGGGTGGGTACGCAGTATTTT
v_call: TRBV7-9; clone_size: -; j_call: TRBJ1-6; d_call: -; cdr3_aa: CASSSSRGSHNSPLHF; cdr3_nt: TGTGCCAGCAGTTCATCTCGGGGTAGTCATAATTCACCCCTCCACTTT
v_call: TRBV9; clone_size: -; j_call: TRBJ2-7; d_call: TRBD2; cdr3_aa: CASATSGLGHEQYF; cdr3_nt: TGTGCCAGCGCTACTAGCGGCCTCGGGCACGAGCAGTACTTC
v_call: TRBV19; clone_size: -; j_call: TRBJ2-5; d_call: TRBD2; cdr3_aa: CATSQREGETQYF; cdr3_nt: TGTGCCACCTCCCAGCGGGAGGGGGAGACCCAGTACTTC
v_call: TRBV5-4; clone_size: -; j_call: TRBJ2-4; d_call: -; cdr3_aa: CASSSPDTAKNIQYF; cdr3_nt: TGTGCCAGCAGCTCCCCGGACACAGCCAAAAACATTCAGTACTTC
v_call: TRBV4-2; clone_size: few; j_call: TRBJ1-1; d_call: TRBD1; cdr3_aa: CASSHSGGGIEAFF; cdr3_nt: TGTGCCAGCAGCCACTCAGGGGGCGGAATTGAAGCTTTCTTT
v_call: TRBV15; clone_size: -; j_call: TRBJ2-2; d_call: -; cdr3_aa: CATSREGATGELFF; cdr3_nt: TGTGCCACCAGCAGAGAGGGGGCCACCGGGGAGCTGTTTTTT
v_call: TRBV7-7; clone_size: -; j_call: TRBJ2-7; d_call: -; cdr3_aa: CASSLKRGRGSNEQYF; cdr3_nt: TGTGCCAGCAGCTTAAAGAGAGGGAGAGGGAGTAACGAGCAGTACTTC
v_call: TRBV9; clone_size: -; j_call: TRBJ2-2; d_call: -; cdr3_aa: CASSRGQPNTGELFF; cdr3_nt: TGTGCCAGCAGCCGCGGACAGCCGAACACCGGGGAGCTGTTTTTT
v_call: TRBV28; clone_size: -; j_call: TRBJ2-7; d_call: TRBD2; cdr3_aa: CVTGTSGIEQYF; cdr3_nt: TGTGTCACGGGGACTAGCGGGATAGAGCAGTACTTC
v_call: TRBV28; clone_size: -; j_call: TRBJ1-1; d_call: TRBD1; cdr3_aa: CASSLAGTGQKKAFF; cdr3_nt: TGTGCCAGCAGTTTAGCCGGGACAGGGCAGAAAAAAGCTTTCTTT
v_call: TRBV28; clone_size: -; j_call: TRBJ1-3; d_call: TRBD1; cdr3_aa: CASIPPRDRGNTIYF; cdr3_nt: TGTGCCAGCATCCCTCCCCGGGACAGAGGAAACACCATATATTTT
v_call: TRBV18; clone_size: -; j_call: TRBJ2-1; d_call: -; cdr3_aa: CASSSPAGKLYNEQFF; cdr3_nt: TGTGCCAGCTCTAGTCCGGCGGGAAAGTTATACAATGAGCAGTTCTTC
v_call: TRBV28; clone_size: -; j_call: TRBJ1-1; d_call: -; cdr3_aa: CASLRDMNTEAFF; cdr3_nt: TGTGCCAGCTTAAGAGACATGAACACTGAAGCTTTCTTT